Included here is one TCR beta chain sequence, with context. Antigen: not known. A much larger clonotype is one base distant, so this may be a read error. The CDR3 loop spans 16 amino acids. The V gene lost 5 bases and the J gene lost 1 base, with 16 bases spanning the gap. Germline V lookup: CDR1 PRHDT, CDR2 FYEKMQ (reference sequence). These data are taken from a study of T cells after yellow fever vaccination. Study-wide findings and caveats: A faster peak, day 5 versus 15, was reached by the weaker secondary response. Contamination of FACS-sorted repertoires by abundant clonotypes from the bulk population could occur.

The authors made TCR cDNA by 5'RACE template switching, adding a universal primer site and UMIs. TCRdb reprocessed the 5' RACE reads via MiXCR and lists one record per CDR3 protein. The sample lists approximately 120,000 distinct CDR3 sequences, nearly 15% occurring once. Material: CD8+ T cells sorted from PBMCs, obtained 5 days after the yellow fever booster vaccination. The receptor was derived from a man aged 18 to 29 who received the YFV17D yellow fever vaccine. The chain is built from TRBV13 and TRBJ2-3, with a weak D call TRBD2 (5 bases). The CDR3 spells CASSPGLEHRTDTQYF. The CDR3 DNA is TGTGCCAGCAGCCCCGGACTGGAGCATCGCACAGATACGCAGTATTTT.